Given below is one T cell receptor (beta chain) in context. The CDR3 extends 3 residues past the end of the read, so its final part is completed from the germline J gene. The source of the sample is a study of T cells in women clearing cervical HPV infection. immunoSEQ multiplex PCR used an average of roughly 1,100 ng genomic DNA. Some clones are missing from TCRdb's copy, which holds only in-frame ones; the method was immunoSEQ multiplex PCR. This repertoire comprises some 41,000 clones; its ten largest clones make up under 7%. This CDR3 comprises 13 residues. Germline V lookup: CDR1 GTSNPN, CDR2 SVGIG (reference sequence). Deletions cut 3 bases from V and 7 bases from J, with 15 bases between.

The chain has TRBV30 and TRBJ2-5; a weak D match, TRBD1 (6 bases). Sequences were obtained from blood buffy coat. The sequence was collected from a woman between 18 and 70 years old with a cervical HPV16 infection that either progressed to CIN3+ or cleared (not recorded which). The sequenced part of the CDR3 DNA is TGTGCCTGGAGAATACAGGGTCTAGGGACC. Protein sequence: CAWRIQGLGT. The full CDR3 protein reads CAWRIQGLGTQYF.